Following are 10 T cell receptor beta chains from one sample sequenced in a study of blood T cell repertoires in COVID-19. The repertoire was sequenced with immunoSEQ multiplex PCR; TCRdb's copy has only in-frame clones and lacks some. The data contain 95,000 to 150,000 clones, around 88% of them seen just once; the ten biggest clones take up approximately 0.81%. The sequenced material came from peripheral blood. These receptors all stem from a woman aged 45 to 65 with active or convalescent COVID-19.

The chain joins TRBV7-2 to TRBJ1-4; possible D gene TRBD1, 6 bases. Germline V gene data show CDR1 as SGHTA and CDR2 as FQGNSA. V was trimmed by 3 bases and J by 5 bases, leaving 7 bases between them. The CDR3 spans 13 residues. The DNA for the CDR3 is TGTGCCAGCAGCTTCGACAGGAATGAAAAACTGTTTTTT. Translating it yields CASSFDRNEKLFF.

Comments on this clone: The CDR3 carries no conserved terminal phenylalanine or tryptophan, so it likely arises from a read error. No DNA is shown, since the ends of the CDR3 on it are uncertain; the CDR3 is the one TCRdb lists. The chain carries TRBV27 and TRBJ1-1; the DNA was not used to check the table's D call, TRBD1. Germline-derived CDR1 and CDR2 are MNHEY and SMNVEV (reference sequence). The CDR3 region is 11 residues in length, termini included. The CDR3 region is CASSFPRDRVR.

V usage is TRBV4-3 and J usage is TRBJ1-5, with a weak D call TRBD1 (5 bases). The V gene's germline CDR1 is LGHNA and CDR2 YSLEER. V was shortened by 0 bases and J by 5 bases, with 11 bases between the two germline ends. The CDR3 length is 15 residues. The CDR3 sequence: CASSQDQDTYQPQHF. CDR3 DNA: TGCGCCAGCAGCCAAGACCAGGACACCTATCAGCCCCAGCATTTT.

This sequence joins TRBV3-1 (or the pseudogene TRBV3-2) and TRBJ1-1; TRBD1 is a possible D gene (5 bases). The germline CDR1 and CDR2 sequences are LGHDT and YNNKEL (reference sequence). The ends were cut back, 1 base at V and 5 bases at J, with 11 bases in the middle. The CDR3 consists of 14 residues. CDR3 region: CASSQVSGATEAFF. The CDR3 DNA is TGTGCCAGCAGCCAAGTAAGCGGGGCGACTGAAGCTTTCTTT.

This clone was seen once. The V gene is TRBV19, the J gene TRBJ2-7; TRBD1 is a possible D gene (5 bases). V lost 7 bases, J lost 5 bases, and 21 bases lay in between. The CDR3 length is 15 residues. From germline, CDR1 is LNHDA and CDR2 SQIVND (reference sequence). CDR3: CASTPPEAGNHEQYF. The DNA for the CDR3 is TGTGCCAGTACCCCCCCCGAGGCAGGGAACCACGAGCAGTACTTC. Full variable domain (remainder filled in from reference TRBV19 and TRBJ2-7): DGGITQSPKYLFRKEGQNVTLSCEQNLNHDAMYWYRQDPGQGLRLIYYSQIVNDFQKGDIAEGYSVSREKKESFPLTVTSAQKNPTAFYLCASTPPEAGNHEQYFGPGTRLTVT.

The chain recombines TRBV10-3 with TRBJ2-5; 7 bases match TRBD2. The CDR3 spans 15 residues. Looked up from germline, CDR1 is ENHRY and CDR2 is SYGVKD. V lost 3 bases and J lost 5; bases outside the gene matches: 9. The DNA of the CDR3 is TGTGCCATCAGTGACGCTCGCGGGGGAGAGGAGACCCAGTACTTC. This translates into CAISDARGGEETQYF.

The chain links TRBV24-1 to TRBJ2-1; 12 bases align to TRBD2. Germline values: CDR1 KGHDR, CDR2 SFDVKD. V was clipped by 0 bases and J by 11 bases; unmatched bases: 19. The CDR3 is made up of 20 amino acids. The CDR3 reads CATSDLPASGRDDYSMKQFF. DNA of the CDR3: TGTGCCACCAGTGATTTGCCAGCTAGCGGGAGGGACGATTATTCAATGAAGCAGTTCTTC.

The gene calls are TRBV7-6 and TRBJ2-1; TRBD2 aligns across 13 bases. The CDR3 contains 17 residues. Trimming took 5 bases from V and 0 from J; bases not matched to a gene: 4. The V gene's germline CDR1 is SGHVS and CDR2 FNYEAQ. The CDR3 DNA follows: TGTGCCAGCAGCGATACTAGCGGGAGGGCCTCCTACAATGAGCAGTTCTTC. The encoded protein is CASSDTSGRASYNEQFF.

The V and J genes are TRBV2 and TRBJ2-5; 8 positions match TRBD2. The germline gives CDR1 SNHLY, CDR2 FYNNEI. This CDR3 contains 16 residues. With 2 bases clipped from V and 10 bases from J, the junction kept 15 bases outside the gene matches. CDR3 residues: CASSESRAGGPAVQYF. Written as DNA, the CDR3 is TGTGCCAGCAGTGAATCTAGGGCGGGAGGACCTGCGGTCCAGTACTTC.

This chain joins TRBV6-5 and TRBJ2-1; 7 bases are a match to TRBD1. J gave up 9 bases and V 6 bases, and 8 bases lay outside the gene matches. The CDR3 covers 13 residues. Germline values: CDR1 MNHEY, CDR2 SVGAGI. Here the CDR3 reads CASSNYRGGEQFF. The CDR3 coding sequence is TGTGCCAGCAGCAACTACAGGGGCGGTGAGCAGTTCTTC.